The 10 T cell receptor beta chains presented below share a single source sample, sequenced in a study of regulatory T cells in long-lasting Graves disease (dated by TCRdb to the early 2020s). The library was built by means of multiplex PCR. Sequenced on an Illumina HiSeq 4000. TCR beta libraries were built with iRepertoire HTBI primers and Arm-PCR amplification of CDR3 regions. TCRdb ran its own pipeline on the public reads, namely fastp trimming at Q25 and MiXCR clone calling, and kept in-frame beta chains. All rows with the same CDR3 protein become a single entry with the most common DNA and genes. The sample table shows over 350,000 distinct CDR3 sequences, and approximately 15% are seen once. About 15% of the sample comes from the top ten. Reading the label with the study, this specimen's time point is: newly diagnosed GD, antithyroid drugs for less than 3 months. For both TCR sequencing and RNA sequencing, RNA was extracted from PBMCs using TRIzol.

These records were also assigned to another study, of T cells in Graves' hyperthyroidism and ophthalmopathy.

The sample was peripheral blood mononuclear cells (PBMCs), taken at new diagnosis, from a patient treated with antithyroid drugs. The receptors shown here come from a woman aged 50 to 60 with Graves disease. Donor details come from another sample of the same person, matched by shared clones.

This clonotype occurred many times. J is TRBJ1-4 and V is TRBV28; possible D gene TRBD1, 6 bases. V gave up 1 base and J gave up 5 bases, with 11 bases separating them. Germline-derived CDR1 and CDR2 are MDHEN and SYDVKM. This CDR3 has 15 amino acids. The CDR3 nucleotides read TGTGCCAGCAGTTTATTAGGGGGGGGCAATGAAAAACTGTTTTTT. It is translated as CASSLLGGGNEKLFF.

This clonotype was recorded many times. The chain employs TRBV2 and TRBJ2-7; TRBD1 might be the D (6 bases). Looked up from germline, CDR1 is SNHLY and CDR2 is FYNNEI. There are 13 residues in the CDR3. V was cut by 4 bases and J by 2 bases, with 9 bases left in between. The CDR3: CASSVTGTYEQYF. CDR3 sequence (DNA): TGTGCCAGCAGTGTCACAGGGACCTACGAGCAGTACTTC.

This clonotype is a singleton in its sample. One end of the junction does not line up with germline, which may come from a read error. The CDR3 reads CAISGNTRELFF. The CDR3 DNA is TGTGCCATCAGTGGGAACACCAGGGAGCTGTTTTTT. The V gene is TRBV10-3, the J gene TRBJ2-2; D not certain. The germline gives CDR1 ENHRY, CDR2 SYGVKD. This CDR3 is 12 amino acids long.

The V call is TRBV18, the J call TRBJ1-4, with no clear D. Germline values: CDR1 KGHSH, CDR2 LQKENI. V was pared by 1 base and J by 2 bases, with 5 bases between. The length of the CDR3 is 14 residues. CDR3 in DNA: TGTGCCAGCTCACCACAGGACACTAATGAAAAACTGTTTTTT. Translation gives CASSPQDTNEKLFF.

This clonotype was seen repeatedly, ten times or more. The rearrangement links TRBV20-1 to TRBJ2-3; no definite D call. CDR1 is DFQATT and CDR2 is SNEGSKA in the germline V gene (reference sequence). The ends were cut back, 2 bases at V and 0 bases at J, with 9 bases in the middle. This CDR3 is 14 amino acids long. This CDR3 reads CSARKVPSTDTQYF. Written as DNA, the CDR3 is TGCAGTGCTAGAAAGGTTCCCAGCACAGATACGCAGTATTTT.

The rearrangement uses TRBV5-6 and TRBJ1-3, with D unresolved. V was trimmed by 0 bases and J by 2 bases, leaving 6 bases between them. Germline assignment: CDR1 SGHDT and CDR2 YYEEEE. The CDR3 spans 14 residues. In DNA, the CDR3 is TGTGCCAGCAGCTTGGCGCCGACTGGAAACACCATATATTTT. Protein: CASSLAPTGNTIYF.

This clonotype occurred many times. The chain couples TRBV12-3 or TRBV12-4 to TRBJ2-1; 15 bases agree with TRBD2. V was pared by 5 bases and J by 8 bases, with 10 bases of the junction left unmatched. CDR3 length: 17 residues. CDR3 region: CASSGLAGGKPWDEQFF. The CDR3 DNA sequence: TGTGCCAGCAGTGGACTAGCGGGAGGGAAACCGTGGGATGAGCAGTTCTTC.

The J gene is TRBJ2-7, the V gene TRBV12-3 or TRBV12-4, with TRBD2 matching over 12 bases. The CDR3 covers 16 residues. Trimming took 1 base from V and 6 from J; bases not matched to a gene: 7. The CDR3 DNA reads TGTGCCAGCAGTTTAGGAGGACTAGCGGGGTTCACCGAGCAGTACTTC. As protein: CASSLGGLAGFTEQYF.

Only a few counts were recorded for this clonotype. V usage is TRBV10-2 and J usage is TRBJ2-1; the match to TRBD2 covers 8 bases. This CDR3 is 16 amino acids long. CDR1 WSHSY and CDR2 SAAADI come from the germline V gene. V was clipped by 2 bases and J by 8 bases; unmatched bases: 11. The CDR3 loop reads CASSEREGRGRDEQFF. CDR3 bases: TGCGCCAGCAGTGAGCGGGAGGGCCGGGGGCGGGATGAGCAGTTCTTC.

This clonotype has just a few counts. Written as DNA, the CDR3 is TGTGCCAGTAGTATAAGATCCGGGGCTCAAGCTTTCTTT. This translates into CASSIRSGAQAFF. This sequence joins TRBV19 and TRBJ1-1, with D perhaps matching TRBD1 (5 bases). CDR3 size: 13 residues. CDR1 and CDR2 from the germline V gene are LNHDA and SQIVND (reference sequence). The V and J ends lost 2 bases and 9 bases respectively, with 13 bases between them.